This T cell receptor beta chain was sequenced in a study of cytomegalovirus exposure and HLA in healthy donors. The CDR3 totals 16 residues. Germline V gene sequence: CDR1 ENHRY, CDR2 SYGVKD. The V end was cut by 4 bases, the J end by 2 bases, with 12 bases between. The protocol was immunoSEQ multiplex PCR, while the TCRdb copy is restricted to in-frame clones and leaves out a portion. This table has roughly 250,000 clones, roughly 90% appearing once. Study-level findings and limits: Specific recognition of CMV antigens was confirmed in vitro for three chains (all CMV-associated). Rare TCR sequences dominated, though some public TCRs recurred in many donors. Cytomegalovirus-associated status was assigned to about 160 TCR beta chains.

For this clone: The antigen is unknown.

The sequence was collected from a woman aged 18-29 years in good health and CMV-seronegative. The V and J genes are TRBV10-3 and TRBJ2-6; D is possibly TRBD1 (6 bases). The sequenced sample consisted of PBMCs. The CDR3 nucleotides read TGTGCCATCAGTGGCGGCAGGGGCGCTGGGGCCAACGTCCTGACTTTC. As protein: CAISGGRGAGANVLTF.